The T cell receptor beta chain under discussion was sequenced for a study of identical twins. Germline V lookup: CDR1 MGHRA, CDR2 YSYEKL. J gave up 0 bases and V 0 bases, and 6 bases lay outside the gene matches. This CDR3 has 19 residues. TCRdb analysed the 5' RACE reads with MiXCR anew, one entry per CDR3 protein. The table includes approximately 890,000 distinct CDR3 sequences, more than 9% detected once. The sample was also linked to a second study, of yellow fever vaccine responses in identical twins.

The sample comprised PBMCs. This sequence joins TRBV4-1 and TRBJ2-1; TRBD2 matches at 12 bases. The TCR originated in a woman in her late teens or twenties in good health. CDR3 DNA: TGCGCCAGCAGCCAAGAAACTAGCGGGAGGCTTTTCTCCTACAATGAGCAGTTCTTC. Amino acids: CASSQETSGRLFSYNEQFF.